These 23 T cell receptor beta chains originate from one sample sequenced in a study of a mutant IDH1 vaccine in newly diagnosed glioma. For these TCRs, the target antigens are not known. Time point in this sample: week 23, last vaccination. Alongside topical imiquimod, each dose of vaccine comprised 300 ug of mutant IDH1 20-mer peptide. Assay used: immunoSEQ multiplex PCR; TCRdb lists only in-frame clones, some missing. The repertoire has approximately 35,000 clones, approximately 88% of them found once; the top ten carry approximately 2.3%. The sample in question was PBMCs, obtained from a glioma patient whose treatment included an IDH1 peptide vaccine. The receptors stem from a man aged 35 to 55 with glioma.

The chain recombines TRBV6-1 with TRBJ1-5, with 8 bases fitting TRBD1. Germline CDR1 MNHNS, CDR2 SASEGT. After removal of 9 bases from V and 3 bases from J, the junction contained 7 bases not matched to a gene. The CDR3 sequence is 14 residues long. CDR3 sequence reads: CASRDRGDNQPQHF. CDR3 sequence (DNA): TGTGCCAGTCGTGACAGGGGAGACAATCAGCCCCAGCATTTT.

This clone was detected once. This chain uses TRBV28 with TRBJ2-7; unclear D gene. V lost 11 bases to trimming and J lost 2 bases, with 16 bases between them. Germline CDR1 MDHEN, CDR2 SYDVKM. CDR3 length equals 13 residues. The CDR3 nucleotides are TGTGCCTCCAGCGAGGTTAACCCCTACGAGCAGTACTTC. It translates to CASSEVNPYEQYF.

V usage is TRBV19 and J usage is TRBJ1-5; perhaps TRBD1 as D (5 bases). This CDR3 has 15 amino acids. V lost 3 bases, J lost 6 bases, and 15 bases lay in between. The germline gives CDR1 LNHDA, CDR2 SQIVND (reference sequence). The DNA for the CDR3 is TGTGCCAGTAGTATTAGGGACCTAACAGGTCAGCCCCAGCATTTT. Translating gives CASSIRDLTGQPQHF.

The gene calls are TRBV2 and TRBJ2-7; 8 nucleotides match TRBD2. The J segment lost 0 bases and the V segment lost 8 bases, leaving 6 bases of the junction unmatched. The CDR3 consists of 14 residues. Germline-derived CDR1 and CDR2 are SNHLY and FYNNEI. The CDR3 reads CASSGGVSSYEQYV. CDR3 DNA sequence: TGTGCCAGCTCCGGGGGGGTTAGCTCCTACGAGCAGTACGTC.

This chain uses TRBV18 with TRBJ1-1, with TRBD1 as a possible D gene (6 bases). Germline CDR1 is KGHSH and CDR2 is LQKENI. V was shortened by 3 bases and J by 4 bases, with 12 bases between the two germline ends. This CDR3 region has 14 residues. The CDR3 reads CASSPRGAGTEAFF. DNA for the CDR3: TGTGCCAGCTCACCTCGGGGGGCAGGCACTGAAGCTTTCTTT.

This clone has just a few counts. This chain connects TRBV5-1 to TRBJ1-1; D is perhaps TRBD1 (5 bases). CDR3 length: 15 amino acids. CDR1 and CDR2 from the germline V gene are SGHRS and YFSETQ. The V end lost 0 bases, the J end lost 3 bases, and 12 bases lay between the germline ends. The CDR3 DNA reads TGCGCCAGCAGCTTGGGGCAGGGCCGGCACACTGAAGCTTTCTTT. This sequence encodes CASSLGQGRHTEAFF. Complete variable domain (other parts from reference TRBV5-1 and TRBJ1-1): KAGVTQTPRYLIKTRGQQVTLSCSPISGHRSVSWYQQTPGQGLQFLFEYFSETQRNKGNFPGRFSGRQFSNSRSEMNVSTLELGDSALYLCASSLGQGRHTEAFFGQGTRLTVV.

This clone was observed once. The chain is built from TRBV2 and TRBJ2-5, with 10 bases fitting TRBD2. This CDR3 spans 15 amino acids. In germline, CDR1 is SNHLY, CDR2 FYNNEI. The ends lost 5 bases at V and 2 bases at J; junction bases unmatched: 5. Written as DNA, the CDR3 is TGTGCCAGCAGTCGGACTAGCGGATTGCAAGAGACCCAGTACTTC. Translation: CASSRTSGLQETQYF.

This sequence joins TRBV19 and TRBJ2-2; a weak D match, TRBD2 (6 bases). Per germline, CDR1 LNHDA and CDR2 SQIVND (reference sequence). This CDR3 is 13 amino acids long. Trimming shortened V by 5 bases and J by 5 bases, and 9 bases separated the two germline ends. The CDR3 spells CASSRGITGELFF. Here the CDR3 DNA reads TGTGCCAGTAGTCGGGGGATTACCGGGGAGCTGTTTTTT.

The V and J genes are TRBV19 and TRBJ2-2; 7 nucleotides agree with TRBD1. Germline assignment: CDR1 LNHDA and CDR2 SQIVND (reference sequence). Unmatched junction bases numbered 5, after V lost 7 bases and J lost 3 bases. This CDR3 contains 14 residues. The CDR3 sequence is CASNRGIYTGELFF. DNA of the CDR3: TGTGCCAGTAACAGGGGCATCTACACCGGGGAGCTGTTTTTT.

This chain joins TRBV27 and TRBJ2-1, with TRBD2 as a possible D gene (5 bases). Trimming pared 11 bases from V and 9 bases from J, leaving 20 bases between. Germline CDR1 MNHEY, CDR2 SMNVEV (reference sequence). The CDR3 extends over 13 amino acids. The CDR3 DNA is TGTGCCGGCAAGAGGGTAGCCAGCGGTGAGCAGTTCTTC. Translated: CAGKRVASGEQFF.

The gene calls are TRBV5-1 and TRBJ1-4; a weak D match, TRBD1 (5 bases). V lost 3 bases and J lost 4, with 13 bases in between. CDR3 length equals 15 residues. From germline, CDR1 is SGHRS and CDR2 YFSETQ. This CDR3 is CASSSEWGVNEKLFF. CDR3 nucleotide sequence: TGCGCCAGCAGCTCTGAGTGGGGGGTTAATGAAAAACTGTTTTTT.

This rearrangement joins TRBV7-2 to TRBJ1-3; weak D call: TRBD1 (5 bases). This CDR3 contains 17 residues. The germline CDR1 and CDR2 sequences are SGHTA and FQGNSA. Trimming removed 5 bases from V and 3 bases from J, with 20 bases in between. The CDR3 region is CASSLGEGRVGGNTIYF. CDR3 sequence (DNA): TGTGCCAGCAGCCTTGGGGAAGGCAGGGTGGGTGGAAACACCATATATTTT.

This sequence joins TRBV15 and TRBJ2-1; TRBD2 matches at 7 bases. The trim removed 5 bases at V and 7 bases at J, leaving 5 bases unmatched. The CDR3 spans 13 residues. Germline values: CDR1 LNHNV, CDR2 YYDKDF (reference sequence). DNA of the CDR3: TGTGCCACCAGCGGGCCGGGACTAAATGAGCAGTTCTTC. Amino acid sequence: CATSGPGLNEQFF. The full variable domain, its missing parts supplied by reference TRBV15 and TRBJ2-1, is DAMVIQNPRYQVTQFGKPVTLSCSQTLNHNVMYWYQQKSSQAPKLLFHYYDKDFNNEADTPDNFQSRRPNTSFCFLDIRSPGLGDTAMYLCATSGPGLNEQFFGPGTRLTVL.

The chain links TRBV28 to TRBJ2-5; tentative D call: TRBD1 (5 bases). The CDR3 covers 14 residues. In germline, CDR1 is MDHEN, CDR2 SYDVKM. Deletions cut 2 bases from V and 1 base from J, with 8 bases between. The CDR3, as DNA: TGTGCCAGCAGTTTAGGCAGGGTCCAAGAGACCCAGTACTTC. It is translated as CASSLGRVQETQYF.

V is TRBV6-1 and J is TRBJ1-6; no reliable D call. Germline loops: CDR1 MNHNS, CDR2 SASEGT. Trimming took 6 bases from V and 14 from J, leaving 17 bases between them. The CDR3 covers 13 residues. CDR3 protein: CASSVSFRSTLHF. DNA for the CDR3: TGTGCCAGCAGCGTCTCGTTTAGGTCCACCCTCCACTTT.

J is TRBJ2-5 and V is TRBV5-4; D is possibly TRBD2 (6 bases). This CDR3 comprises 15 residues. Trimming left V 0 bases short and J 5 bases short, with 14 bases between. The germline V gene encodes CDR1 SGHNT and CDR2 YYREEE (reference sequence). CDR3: CASSLEATRLETQYF. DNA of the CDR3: TGTGCCAGCAGCTTGGAGGCGACTAGGCTGGAGACCCAGTACTTC.

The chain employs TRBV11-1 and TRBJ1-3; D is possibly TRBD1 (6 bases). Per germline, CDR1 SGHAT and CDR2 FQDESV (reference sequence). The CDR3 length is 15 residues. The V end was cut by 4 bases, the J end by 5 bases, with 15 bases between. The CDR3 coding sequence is TGTGCCAGCAGCTCCGACGGGACATCGAGAAACACCATATATTTT. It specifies CASSSDGTSRNTIYF.

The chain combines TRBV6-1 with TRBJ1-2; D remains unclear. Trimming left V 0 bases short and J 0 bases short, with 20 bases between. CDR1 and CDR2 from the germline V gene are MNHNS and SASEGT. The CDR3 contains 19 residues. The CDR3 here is CASSEAVWSYRDANYGYTF. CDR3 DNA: TGTGCCAGCAGTGAAGCGGTGTGGTCCTACAGAGATGCTAACTATGGCTACACCTTC.

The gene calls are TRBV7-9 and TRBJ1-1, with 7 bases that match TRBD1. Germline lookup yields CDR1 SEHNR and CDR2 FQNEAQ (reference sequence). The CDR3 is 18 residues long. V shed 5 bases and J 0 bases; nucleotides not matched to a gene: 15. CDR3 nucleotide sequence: TGTGCCAGCAGCGATCATTCTGGAGGGACAGCCGTGAACACTGAAGCTTTCTTT. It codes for CASSDHSGGTAVNTEAFF.

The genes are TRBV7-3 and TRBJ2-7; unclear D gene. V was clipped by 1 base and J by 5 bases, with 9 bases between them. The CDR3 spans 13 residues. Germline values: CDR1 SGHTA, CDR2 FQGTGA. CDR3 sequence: CASSLRWEDEQYF. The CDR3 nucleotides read TGTGCCAGCAGCTTAAGGTGGGAAGACGAGCAGTACTTC.

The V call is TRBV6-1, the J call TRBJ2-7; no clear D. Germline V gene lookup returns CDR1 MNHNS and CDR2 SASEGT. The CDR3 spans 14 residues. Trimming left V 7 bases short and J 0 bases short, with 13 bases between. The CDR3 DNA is TGTGCCAGCAATTCTGGGCCGTCCTCCTACGAGCAGTACTTC. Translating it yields CASNSGPSSYEQYF.

This CDR3 reads CASSLGGGGLSGANVLTF. In nucleotides, the CDR3 is TGCGCCAGCAGCCTCGGAGGGGGCGGACTCTCTGGGGCCAACGTCCTGACTTTC. The rearrangement uses TRBV5-1 and TRBJ2-6; maybe TRBD1 (7 bases). The CDR3 extends over 18 amino acids. CDR1 is SGHRS and CDR2 is YFSETQ in the germline V gene. V lost 4 bases and J 0 bases, leaving 17 bases between the germline ends.

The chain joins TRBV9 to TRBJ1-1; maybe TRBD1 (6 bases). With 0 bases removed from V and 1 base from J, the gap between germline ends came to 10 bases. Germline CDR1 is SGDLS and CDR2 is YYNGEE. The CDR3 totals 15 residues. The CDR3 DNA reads TGTGCCAGCAGCGTAGATACAGGGACGAACACTGAAGCTTTCTTT. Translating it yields CASSVDTGTNTEAFF.